This section outlines one T cell receptor (beta chain) sequence together with its context. Antigen specificity is unknown. At the DNA level, this CDR3 is encoded by other sequences in the same sample as well. Per the original methods: There were no quality scores in the junction-only immunoSEQ sequences, so filtering differed. Generated by immunoSEQ multiplex PCR, the TCRdb table keeps only in-frame clones and is missing some. The DNA was the basis for D and trimming; V, J and clone size are from that table. The sample includes just over 2,000,000 clones, about 95% of them seen just once. CD45RO-negative, CCR7-selected cells formed the naive CD8 fraction, which excluded terminally differentiated effector memory CD45RA+ cells. This sample is drawn from a study of shared clonotypes between healthy human individuals. Broader study findings: Donors were few, which limited the genetic and exposure-history diversity represented. An anticipated effect of sequencing depth on clonotype sharing among donors was recognized. Sampling was confined to blood; repertoires within tissues likely differ.

This CDR3 has 15 amino acids. The germline gives CDR1 MNHEY, CDR2 SVGAGI. The junction had 7 bases not matched to a gene; V was cut back by 6 bases and J by 3 bases. Sequencing input: naive CD8+ T cells sorted from blood. The chain carries TRBV6-5 and TRBJ2-7; 11 bases fit TRBD1. The source is a man aged 18-30 years in good health. The chain's CDR3 is CASSYGQGALYEQYF. For the CDR3, the DNA is TGTGCCAGCAGCTATGGACAGGGGGCTCTCTACGAGCAGTACTTC.